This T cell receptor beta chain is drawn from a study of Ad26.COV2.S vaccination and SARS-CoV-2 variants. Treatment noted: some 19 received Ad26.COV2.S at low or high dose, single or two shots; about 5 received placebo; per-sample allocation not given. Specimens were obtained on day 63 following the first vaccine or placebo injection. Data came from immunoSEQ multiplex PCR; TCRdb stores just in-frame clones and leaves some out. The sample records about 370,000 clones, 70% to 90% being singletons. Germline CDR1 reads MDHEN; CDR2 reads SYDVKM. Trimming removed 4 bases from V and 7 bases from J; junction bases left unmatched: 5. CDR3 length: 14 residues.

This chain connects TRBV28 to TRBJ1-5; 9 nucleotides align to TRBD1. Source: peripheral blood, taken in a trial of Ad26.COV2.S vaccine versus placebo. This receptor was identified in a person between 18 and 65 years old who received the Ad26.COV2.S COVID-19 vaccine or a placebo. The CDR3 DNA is TGTGCCAGCAGTTACAGGGGGCGAGGGCAGCCCCAGCATTTT. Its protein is CASSYRGRGQPQHF.